Listed here is a single TCR beta chain. Its cognate antigen is unknown. The sample originates from a study of CXCR3-negative and CXCR3-positive naive CD8 T cells. Study results and limitations: Whereas both naive subsets had comparably high diversity, memory CD8+ cells had much lower diversity. The study found more hydrophobic TRB CDR3s in CXCR3-positive naive cells than in CXCR3-negative naive cells.

TRB cDNA was prepared as libraries by UMI-labeled 5' RACE. TCRdb reprocessed the 5' RACE reads and stores each CDR3 protein as one record, lacking DNA. Listed are under 150,000 distinct CDR3 sequences; roughly 0.6% falls within the top ten. The germline V gene encodes CDR1 MNHNY and CDR2 SVGAGI (reference sequence). CDR3 length equals 14 residues. The TCR originated in a human donor in good health. Some clones in this sample may be carry-over from other donors' samples. The source material was naive CXCR3+ CD8+ T cells from blood. Subset in this sample: CD45RO-CCR7+CD27+CD95- naive CD8+ T cells expressing CXCR3 (TNR3+). V gene TRBV6-6 combines with J gene TRBJ1-1. The CDR3 reads CASSSFPVNTEAFF.